Below are 18 T cell receptor beta chains sequenced from a single sample in a study of breast tumors, draining lymph nodes, adjacent tissues. TCRdb passed the multiplex PCR reads through MiXCR, listing each CDR3 protein once. In the table there are roughly 49,000 distinct CDR3 sequences, approximately 45% of which are singletons. Material: breast tumor tissue. These receptor sequences come from a female donor with breast cancer. Some clones in this sample may be carry-over from other donors' samples.

This clonotype was recorded at least ten times. The chain has TRBV19 and TRBJ2-7; D gene unclear. V was pared by 3 bases and J by 3 bases, with 15 bases between. CDR1 LNHDA and CDR2 SQIVND come from the germline V gene (reference sequence). The CDR3 contains 15 residues. In nucleotides, the CDR3 is TGTGCCAGTAGTATGTCTTTTCTTGGTCTCTACGAGCAGTACTTC. It codes for CASSMSFLGLYEQYF.

This clonotype was seen just once. J is TRBJ2-5 and V is TRBV11-2, with unresolved D. Germline loops: CDR1 SGHAT, CDR2 FQNNGV. The ends were cut back, 5 bases at V and 5 bases at J, with 9 bases in the middle. The CDR3 loop spans 12 amino acids. For the CDR3, the DNA is TGTGCCAGCAGCGTTAGGGTCGAGACCCAGTACTTC. Translation gives CASSVRVETQYF.

In its sample, this clonotype was seen many times. The chain has TRBV12-3 or TRBV12-4 and TRBJ2-7; D perhaps matches TRBD1 (7 bases). CDR3 length equals 15 residues. Trimming took off 5 bases at V and 2 bases at J, with 16 bases between the two ends. The CDR3 sequence is CASSLAGGQPYEQYF. CDR3 DNA sequence: TGTGCCAGCAGTCTGGCCGGGGGACAGCCCTACGAGCAGTACTTC.

In its sample, this clonotype was seen many times. The chain links TRBV20-1 to TRBJ2-6; 8 nucleotides match TRBD1. This CDR3 contains 16 residues. V was clipped by 4 bases and J by 3 bases; unmatched bases: 8. Germline V gene sequence: CDR1 DFQATT, CDR2 SNEGSKA (reference sequence). The CDR3 nucleotides are TGCAGTGCTAAGGACAGGGTTGATAATGGGGCCAACGTCCTGACTTTC. This encodes CSAKDRVDNGANVLTF.

Many counts were recorded for this clonotype. The chain carries TRBV2 and TRBJ2-7; the match to TRBD2 covers 9 bases. The germline CDR1 and CDR2 sequences are SNHLY and FYNNEI. The CDR3 is 15 amino acids. V was pared by 6 bases and J by 1 base, with 7 bases of the junction left unmatched. The CDR3 loop reads CASRVLSGSSYEQYF. DNA for the CDR3: TGTGCCAGCAGAGTTCTTAGCGGGAGTTCCTACGAGCAGTACTTC.

This clonotype was detected ten times or more. The rearrangement joins TRBV19 to TRBJ2-1; D is possibly TRBD2 (6 bases). This CDR3 region has 14 residues. The ends were cut back, 3 bases at V and 4 bases at J, with 10 bases in the middle. Germline assignment: CDR1 LNHDA and CDR2 SQIVND (reference sequence). In DNA, the CDR3 is TGTGCCAGTAGTATGTTGGGACTGTACAATGAGCAGTTCTTC. Its translation: CASSMLGLYNEQFF.

This clonotype showed up many times. The chain joins TRBV20-1 to TRBJ2-7; D may be TRBD1 (6 bases). The germline V gene has CDR1 DFQATT and CDR2 SNEGSKA (reference sequence). Trimming took off 4 bases at V and 1 base at J, with 8 bases between the two ends. This CDR3 has 12 residues. CDR3 loop: CSAIGQSYEQYF. The CDR3, as DNA: TGCAGTGCTATTGGACAGTCCTACGAGCAGTACTTC.

The J gene is TRBJ2-5, the V gene TRBV20-1, with 8 bases matching TRBD1. J was trimmed by 5 bases and V by 6 bases; bases with no gene match: 8. The CDR3 spans 13 residues. The germline V gene has CDR1 DFQATT and CDR2 SNEGSKA (reference sequence). The CDR3 reads CSAQVTGGETQYF. In nucleotides, the CDR3 is TGCAGTGCGCAAGTAACAGGGGGGGAGACCCAGTACTTC.

There are a few counts of this clonotype. This could be a read error, since a much larger clone is one nucleotide away. The genes are TRBV20-1 and TRBJ2-1; 8 bases are a match to TRBD2. The germline gives CDR1 DFQATT, CDR2 SNEGSKA (reference sequence). The CDR3 loop spans 14 amino acids. J was trimmed by 9 bases and V by 4 bases; bases with no gene match: 11. In DNA, the CDR3 is TGCAGTGCTACCGGGACTAGGTCTCTAACTGAGCAGTTCTTC. This gives the protein CSATGTRSLTEQFF.

This clonotype has a count of ten or more. The CDR3 reads CASSSLAGLINSPLHF. The CDR3 DNA reads TGTGCCAGCAGCTCACTAGCGGGACTGATTAATTCACCCCTCCACTTT. The chain employs TRBV7-9 and TRBJ1-6, with D tentatively TRBD1 (5 bases). The germline gives CDR1 SEHNR, CDR2 FQNEAQ (reference sequence). This CDR3 has 16 residues. Trimming pared 4 bases from V and 6 bases from J, leaving 16 bases between.

Ten or more counts support this clonotype. V usage is TRBV6-1 and J usage is TRBJ1-4; D is uncertain. The CDR3 is made up of 13 amino acids. From germline, CDR1 is MNHNS and CDR2 SASEGT. V lost 7 bases and J lost 0, with 6 bases in between. CDR3: CASMRTTNEKLFF. Written as DNA, the CDR3 is TGTGCCAGCATGAGGACAACTAATGAAAAACTGTTTTTT.

This clonotype was seen many times. The chain has TRBV20-1 and TRBJ1-2; no definite D call. The CDR3 is made up of 11 amino acids. Germline assignment: CDR1 DFQATT and CDR2 SNEGSKA (reference sequence). The V end was cut by 5 bases, the J end by 4 bases, with 8 bases between. The CDR3 protein is CSAPGSYGYTF. The CDR3 DNA reads TGCAGTGCTCCCGGGTCCTATGGCTACACCTTC.

As for this clonotype: A much larger clone sits a single nucleotide away, making a read error possible. The chain combines TRBV3-1 with TRBJ2-5; unclear D gene. Germline lookup yields CDR1 LGHDT and CDR2 YNNKEL (reference sequence). This CDR3 region has 15 residues. The CDR3 region has the DNA TGTCCCAGCAGCCAAGACACAGCCTTGGAGCGACGGCAGTACTTC. It yields the protein CPSSQDTALERRQYF.

This clonotype has ten or more counts. The J gene is TRBJ2-2, the V gene TRBV5-1; D remains unclear. V lost 0 bases, J lost 4 bases, and 4 bases lay in between. Germline V CDR1 and CDR2: SGHRS, YFSETQ. The CDR3 is made up of 13 amino acids. The DNA of the CDR3 is TGCGCCAGCAGCTTGGTCATCACCGGGGAGCTGTTTTTT. It is translated as CASSLVITGELFF.

The gene calls are TRBV7-2 and TRBJ2-1; 14 nucleotides match TRBD2. The V and J ends lost 1 base and 5 bases, in that order; junction bases with no gene match: 1. The CDR3 runs to 16 residues. Germline loops: CDR1 SGHTA, CDR2 FQGNSA. For the CDR3, the DNA is TGTGCCAGCAGCTTAGTGGGACTAGCGGGAGACAATGAGCAGTTCTTC. Amino acid sequence: CASSLVGLAGDNEQFF.

The table lists this clonotype with many counts. V is TRBV7-2 and J is TRBJ1-2; 11 bases map to TRBD1. The length of the CDR3 is 16 residues. CDR1 is SGHTA and CDR2 is FQGNSA in the germline V gene. V was pared by 0 bases and J by 5 bases, with 5 bases of the junction left unmatched. The CDR3 DNA reads TGTGCCAGCAGCTTAGCCGCCGGGACAGGGGGATATGGCTACACCTTC. Translation: CASSLAAGTGGYGYTF.

This clonotype was seen repeatedly, ten times or more. Possible read error: a much larger clone is one base away. The chain couples TRBV19 to TRBJ2-3, with unresolved D. CDR1 and CDR2 (germline): LNHDA, SQIVND (reference sequence). The CDR3 covers 13 residues. CDR3 protein: CASSIMAADTRYF. DNA of the CDR3: TGTGCCAGTAGTATTATGGCGGCAGATACGCGGTATTTT.

The genes are TRBV6-1 and TRBJ2-1; tentatively, D is TRBD2 (5 bases). This CDR3 comprises 13 residues. V was shortened by 9 bases and J by 0 bases, with 9 bases between the two germline ends. Germline CDR1 and CDR2: MNHNS and SASEGT. CDR3 DNA: TGTGCCAGTTCCCGGGACTCCTACAATGAGCAGTTCTTC. Its protein product is CASSRDSYNEQFF.